The subject of this entry is one T cell receptor (beta chain). The antigen is undetermined. This sample is part of a study of beta chain features in type 1 diabetes. The wider study: The patient and healthy donor groups were comparable for age, gender and cell yields. Whole-study findings and limits: Although PCR might favor shorter templates, it would do so equally in patients and controls.

Of the isolated RNA, all was reverse transcribed, and so the sequenced material was expressed TCRB transcripts. Profiling relied on immunoSEQ multiplex PCR, and the TCRdb table lists in-frame clones only, not all of them. The table shows 60,000 to 75,000 clones, with roughly 60% occurring only once. This CDR3 has 14 amino acids. Trimming pared 2 bases from V and 7 bases from J, leaving 13 bases between. Germline assignment: CDR1 SGHDT and CDR2 YYEEEE. The sequence derives from a woman aged 18-30 years in good health. Sequencing input: Tregs from blood. V usage is TRBV5-6 and J usage is TRBJ2-4; the D gene is possibly TRBD2 (5 bases). In DNA form, the CDR3 reads TGTGCCAGCAGCTTCAAATTTGGCGGGAACATTCAGTACTTC. Translated, it gives CASSFKFGGNIQYF.